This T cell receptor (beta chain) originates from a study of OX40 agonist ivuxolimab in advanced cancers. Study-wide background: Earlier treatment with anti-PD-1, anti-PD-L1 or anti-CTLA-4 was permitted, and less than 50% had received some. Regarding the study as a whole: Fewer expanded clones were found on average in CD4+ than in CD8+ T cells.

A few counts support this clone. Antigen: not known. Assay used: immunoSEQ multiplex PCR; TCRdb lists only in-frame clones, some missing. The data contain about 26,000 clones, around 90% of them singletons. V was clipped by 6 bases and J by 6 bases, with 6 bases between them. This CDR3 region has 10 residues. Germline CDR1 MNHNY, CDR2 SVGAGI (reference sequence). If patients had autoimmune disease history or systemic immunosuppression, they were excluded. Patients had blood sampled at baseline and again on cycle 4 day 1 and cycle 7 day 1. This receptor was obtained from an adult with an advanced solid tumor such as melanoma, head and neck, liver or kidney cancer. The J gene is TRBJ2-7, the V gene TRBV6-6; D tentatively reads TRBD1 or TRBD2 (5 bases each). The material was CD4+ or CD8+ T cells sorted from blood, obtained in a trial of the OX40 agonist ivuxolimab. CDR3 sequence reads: CASRGTEQYF. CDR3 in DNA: TGTGCCAGCAGGGGGACCGAGCAGTACTTC.